Sequencing of this TCR beta chain was carried out in a study of shared clonotypes between healthy human individuals (dated by TCRdb to about 2020). Regarding the complete study: The cohort comprised a couple of women and three men aged 18 to 49 years. To estimate repertoire size and how much clonotypes are shared between individuals, the study performed deep sequencing of blood TCR repertoires from roughly five healthy adults. Libraries were prepared and TCR repertoires were sequenced by different laboratories using diverse techniques, in order to increase sequencing depth and limit assay-specific biases. Per donor, three plates each were used for CD4 naive and CD4 memory, two for CD8 naive, and one for CD8 memory. Leukapheresis yielded between about 0.9 and 10 billion PBMCs per donor.

Using the deep immunoSEQ assay, multiplex PCR amplified TCR CDR3 regions from genomic DNA. Extracted genomic DNA from each cell subset was distributed evenly across all wells of several immunoSEQ 96-well plates, and each plate was treated as a replicate. For sorted subsets, 200 to 250 ng of genomic DNA, equivalent to some 30,000 T cell genomes, went into each replicate PCR. Purified libraries were measured with a Qubit 3.0 fluorometer, size-checked on a Bioanalyzer 2100, and measured again with the KAPA Library Quantification kit. Every immunoSEQ 96-well plate was sequenced on a dedicated single-read 150-cycle Illumina NextSeq 550 flow cell. The original methods were these. Because only junctional sequences without quality scores were contained in the immunoSEQ output, filtering matching that applied to full-length reads could not be performed. To assign V/J genes and CDR3, sequences were annotated against IMGT germline references using PyIR, a Python wrapper for IgBLAST v1.9. Reads were removed for weak V/J assignments (E-value above 1e-6), missing CDR3, stop codons, out-of-frame junctions, or ambiguous translated residues. V3J clonotypes were defined as sequences sharing the same inferred V gene, J gene, and CDR3 amino acid sequence. Percentage overlap between repertoires was computed as shared unique clonotypes divided by the size of the smaller repertoire. Repertoire richness was assessed with RTK rarefaction, the Chao1 estimator, and Recon v2.1 estimates of unobserved clonotypes. OLGA was used to compute generation probabilities for all TCRbeta clonotypes that the gDNA method yielded from a handful of donors. The immuneACCESS repertoire file appears here via TCRdb, limited to in-frame rearrangements. These files lack a portion of the clones; in checked studies, under half of the deficit traces to unresolved V genes, and the cause of the others is not known. Clone size and the V and J calls come from that table; the DNA yielded D and trimming. Counted in this sample were some 2,000,000 clones; roughly 95% of them appeared once. The top ten hold roughly 0.13% of the sample.

The germline V gene (reference sequence) provides CDR1 SEHNR and CDR2 FQNEAQ. The CDR3 sequence holds 14 residues, the cysteine and phenylalanine included. Only the CDR3 part of the read is kept: 42 bases, read in frame from the first base. Trimming removed 4 bases from V and 5 bases from J; the gene matches leave 5 bases unexplained. Concerning this clone itself: Its antigen remains unidentified. The sample holds no much larger clone one base away, and base qualities are not on file.

The donors were healthy, HIV-negative adults who had no recently reported acute infections or vaccinations. Every donor was a Caucasian adult residing in Nashville, Tennessee, USA. Magnetic negative selection was used to enrich CD4+ T cells, after which naive cells were positively selected on CD45RA and the negative fraction became the memory subset. After blood collection by leukapheresis, PBMCs were isolated using Ficoll-Histopaque density gradient centrifugation and then cryopreserved in the vapor phase of liquid nitrogen. Analytical flow cytometry was used to check the purity and quantity of each magnetically sorted T cell population. From each sorted fraction, genomic DNA was isolated and quantified by UV absorbance on a Nanodrop 2000c. Beyond this particular receptor, the publication reports: Sampling was restricted to blood, and TCR repertoires in tissues likely differ from the TCR repertoires found in blood. Because the study included only a small number of donors, the genetic and exposure-history diversity represented was limited. Incomplete sequencing was indicated by rarefaction of sorted-subset datasets, despite the large sequencing depth. Compared with non-shared clonotypes, clonotypes shared by all four sorted-subset donors had higher generation probabilities. Based on pairwise subsampling, the degree of clonotype sharing among donors was expected to be affected by sequencing depth. Larger estimated clonotype richness was generally found for naive subsets than for memory subsets. Sharing across four donors was observed for about 5% of naive CD4, 3% to 3.5% of naive CD8, roughly 2.4% of memory CD4, and roughly 0.43% of memory CD8 clonotypes.

Material for sequencing was naive CD4+ T cells sorted from blood. The cell subset or site label, as the study defines it: CD45RA+ positively selected. The V gene is TRBV7-9 and the J gene is TRBJ2-7; 10 of the junction bases match TRBD1. The TCR was taken from a man younger than 30 in good health. The DNA sequence reads TGTGCCAGCAGCTCCTCGGACAGGGGGAACGAGCAGTACTTC. This gives the protein CASSSSDRGNEQYF.